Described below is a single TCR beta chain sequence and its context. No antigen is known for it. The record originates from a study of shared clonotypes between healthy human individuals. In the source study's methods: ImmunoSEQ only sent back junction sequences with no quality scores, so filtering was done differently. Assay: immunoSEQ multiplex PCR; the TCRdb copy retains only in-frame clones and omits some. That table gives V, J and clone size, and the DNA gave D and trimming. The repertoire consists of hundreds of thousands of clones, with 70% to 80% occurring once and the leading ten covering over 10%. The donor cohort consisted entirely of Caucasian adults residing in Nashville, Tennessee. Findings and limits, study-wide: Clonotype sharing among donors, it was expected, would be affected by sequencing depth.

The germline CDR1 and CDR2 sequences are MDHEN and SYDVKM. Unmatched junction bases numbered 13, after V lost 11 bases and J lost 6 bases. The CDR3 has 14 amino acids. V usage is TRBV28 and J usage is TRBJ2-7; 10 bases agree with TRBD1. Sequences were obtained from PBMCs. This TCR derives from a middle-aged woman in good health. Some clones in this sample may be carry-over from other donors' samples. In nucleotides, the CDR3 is TGTGCCGCGCCACCCCTCGGGACAGGGGCCGAGCAGTACTTC. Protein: CAAPPLGTGAEQYF.